The 10 T cell receptor beta chains below all came from one sample that was sequenced in a study of blood T cell repertoires in COVID-19. Sequenced by immunoSEQ multiplex PCR; TCRdb stores in-frame clones only, minus some. Of some 64,000 clones listed, over 60% were seen once; the top ten hold 4% to 5.5%. Specimen: peripheral blood. The receptors stem from a human donor in a cohort sampled during active COVID-19.

This clone was observed once. This chain joins TRBV19 and TRBJ1-1; the match to TRBD1 covers 9 bases. Looked up from germline, CDR1 is LNHDA and CDR2 is SQIVND (reference sequence). V shed 6 bases and J 4 bases; nucleotides not matched to a gene: 12. The CDR3 contains 16 residues. The CDR3 DNA sequence: TGTGCCAGTAGCCCGGGACAGGGCCCTGCGGTCACTGAAGCTTTCTTT. Protein sequence: CASSPGQGPAVTEAFF.

This clone was counted a single time. The V and J genes are TRBV7-9 and TRBJ2-7, with D possibly matching TRBD2 (6 bases). Per germline, CDR1 SEHNR and CDR2 FQNEAQ (reference sequence). V gave up 4 bases and J gave up 2 bases, with 12 bases separating them. The CDR3 covers 14 residues. CDR3 nucleotide sequence: TGTGCCAGCAGCTCTCTGGGGGGAACCTACGAGCAGTACTTC. Translated, it gives CASSSLGGTYEQYF.

This chain uses TRBV12-3 or TRBV12-4 with TRBJ1-5; 7 nucleotides agree with TRBD1. This CDR3 has 13 amino acids. Unmatched junction bases numbered 2, after V lost 5 bases and J lost 4 bases. The CDR3 DNA reads as TGTGCCAGCAGTCAACAGGGGAATCAGCCCCAGCATTTT. Protein sequence: CASSQQGNQPQHF.

J is TRBJ2-5 and V is TRBV24-1; 7 bases fit TRBD1. Per germline, CDR1 KGHDR and CDR2 SFDVKD. This CDR3 has 16 amino acids. J gave up 5 bases and V 4 bases, and 12 bases lay outside the gene matches. CDR3 sequence: CATSERQGHRRETQYF. In DNA, the CDR3 is TGTGCCACCAGTGAACGACAGGGCCACAGGAGGGAGACCCAGTACTTC.

The chain joins TRBV7-3 to TRBJ2-2, with 12 bases lining up with TRBD2. Germline V lookup: CDR1 SGHTA, CDR2 FQGTGA. This CDR3 comprises 17 residues. V was clipped by 4 bases and J by 5 bases; unmatched bases: 8. The CDR3 DNA sequence: TGTGCCAGCAGCTCTAAAGCCGGGACTAGCGGGACCGGGGAGCTGTTTTTT. This codes for CASSSKAGTSGTGELFF.

The chain joins TRBV3-1 (or the pseudogene TRBV3-2) to TRBJ1-6; 7 bases line up with TRBD1. This CDR3 spans 14 amino acids. The trim removed 4 bases at V and 7 bases at J, leaving 4 bases unmatched. Germline values: CDR1 LGHDT, CDR2 YNNKEL (reference sequence). In DNA form, the CDR3 reads TGTGCCAGCAGCCGCGGGACAGCGAATTCACCCCTCCACTTT. This encodes CASSRGTANSPLHF.

The chain uses TRBV2 and TRBJ1-1; 7 nucleotides align to TRBD1. The V segment lost 2 bases and the J segment 7 bases; nucleotides outside the gene matches: 4. CDR3 length equals 13 residues. The germline CDR1 and CDR2 sequences are SNHLY and FYNNEI. Here the CDR3 DNA reads TGTGCCAGCAGTGAAAATGGGGACAGTGAAGCTTTCTTT. Residues: CASSENGDSEAFF.

V is TRBV5-6 and J is TRBJ2-2; D is perhaps TRBD2 (6 bases). The CDR3 has 15 residues. Trimming pared 0 bases from V and 3 bases from J, leaving 9 bases between. Per germline, CDR1 SGHDT and CDR2 YYEEEE. The CDR3 bases are TGTGCCAGCAGCTTGGTTGGGGAGGACACCGGGGAGCTGTTTTTT. The encoded protein is CASSLVGEDTGELFF.

The CDR3, as DNA: TGCGCCAGCAGCTTGGATACTGCGGGGGCCTACAATGAGCAGTTCTTC. Translated: CASSLDTAGAYNEQFF. The rearrangement uses TRBV5-1 and TRBJ2-1, with 7 bases that match TRBD2. This CDR3 region has 16 residues. Germline assignment: CDR1 SGHRS and CDR2 YFSETQ. Trimming cost V 0 bases and J 2 bases; bases outside gene matches: 5.

Only one count was recorded for this clone. The gene calls are TRBV24-1 and TRBJ1-3, with TRBD1 matching over 7 bases. V gave up 0 bases and J gave up 5 bases; unmatched junction bases: 9. Germline V gene data show CDR1 as KGHDR and CDR2 as SFDVKD. The CDR3 contains 17 residues. The CDR3 region has the DNA TGTGCCACCAGTGATTTGATGCAGAAGGGGGCAAGAAACACCATATATTTT. This encodes CATSDLMQKGARNTIYF.